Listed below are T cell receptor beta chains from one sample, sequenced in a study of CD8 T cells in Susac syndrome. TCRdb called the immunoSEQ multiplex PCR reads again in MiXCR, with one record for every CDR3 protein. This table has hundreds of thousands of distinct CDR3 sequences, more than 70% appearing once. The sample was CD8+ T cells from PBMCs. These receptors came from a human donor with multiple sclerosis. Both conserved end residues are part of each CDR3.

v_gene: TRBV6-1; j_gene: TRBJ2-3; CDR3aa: CASSIFSSAGVEDTQYF
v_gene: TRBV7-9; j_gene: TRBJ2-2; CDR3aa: CASSAPGTRTGELFF
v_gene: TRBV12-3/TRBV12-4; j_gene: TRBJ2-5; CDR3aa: CASSLAEPETQYF
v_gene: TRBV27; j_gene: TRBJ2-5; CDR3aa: CASSSGETQYF
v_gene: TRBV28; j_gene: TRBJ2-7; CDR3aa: CASSLSFHEQYF
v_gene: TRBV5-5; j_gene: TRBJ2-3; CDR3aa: CASTDTGAEGDTQYF
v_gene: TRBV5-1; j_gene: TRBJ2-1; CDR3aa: CASSLGQGATEQFF
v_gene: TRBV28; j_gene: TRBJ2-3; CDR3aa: CASSLPGGGRTDTQYF
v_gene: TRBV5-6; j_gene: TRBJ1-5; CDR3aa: CASSLGPSNQPQHF
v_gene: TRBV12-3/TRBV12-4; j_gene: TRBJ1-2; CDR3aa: CASSFGTGEGYTF
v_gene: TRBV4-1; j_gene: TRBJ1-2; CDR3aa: CASSQDPGQGANYGYTF
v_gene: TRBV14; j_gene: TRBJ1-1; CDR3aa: CANSQNGDRVGWNTEAFF
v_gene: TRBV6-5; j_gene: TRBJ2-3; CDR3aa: CASSYRQADTTDTQYF
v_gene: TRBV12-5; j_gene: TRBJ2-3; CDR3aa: CASGSVAGAYDTQYF
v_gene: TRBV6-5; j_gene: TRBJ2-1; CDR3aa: CASSYSVGVGDEQFF
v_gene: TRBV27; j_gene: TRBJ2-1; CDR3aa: CASSLGGGGIEQFF
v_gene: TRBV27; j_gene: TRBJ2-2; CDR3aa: CASSSTGLGGYTGELFF
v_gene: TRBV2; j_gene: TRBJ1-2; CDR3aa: CASSGTGLNYGYTF
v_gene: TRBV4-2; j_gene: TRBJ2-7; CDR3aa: CASSQESEGLAGVYEQYF
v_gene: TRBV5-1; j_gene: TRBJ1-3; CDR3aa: CASSLQRTEDSGNTIYF
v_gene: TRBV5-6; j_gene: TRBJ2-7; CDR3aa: CASSWGPGQGISYEQYF
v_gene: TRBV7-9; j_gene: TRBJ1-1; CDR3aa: CASSLAGWGRGNTEAFF
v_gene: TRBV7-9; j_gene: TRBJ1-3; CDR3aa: CASSETGLGNTIYF
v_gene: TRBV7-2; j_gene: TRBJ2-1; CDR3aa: CASSLSNNEQFF
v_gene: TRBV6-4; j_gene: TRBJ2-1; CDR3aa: CASSDSTGWGSNEQFF
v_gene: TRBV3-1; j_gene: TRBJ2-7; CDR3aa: CASSQDAESYEQYF
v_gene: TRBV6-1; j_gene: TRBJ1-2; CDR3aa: CASSEVAGVNGYTF
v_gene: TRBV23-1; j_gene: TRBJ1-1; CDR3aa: CASTPTRDTEAFF
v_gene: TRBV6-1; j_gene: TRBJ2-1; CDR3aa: CASSPGREGRNEQFF
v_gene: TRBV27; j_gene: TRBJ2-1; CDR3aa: CASSFALAGEQFF
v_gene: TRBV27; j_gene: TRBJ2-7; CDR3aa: CASSASPDPDSYEQYF